This TCR beta chain originates from a study of somatic mutations in cytotoxic T cells in rheumatoid arthritis. Measured with immunoSEQ multiplex PCR; TCRdb has only the in-frame clones, and not every one. The table records some 14,000 clones, around 76% of them present only once. Trimming removed 11 bases at V and 7 bases at J, with 21 bases between. The CDR3 has 13 amino acids. Looked up from germline, CDR1 is MNHEY and CDR2 is SMNVEV (reference sequence). In its sample, this clone was seen a few times. The V call is TRBV27, the J call TRBJ2-7; possibly TRBD2 for D (5 bases). The sequencing input was CD8+ T cells sorted from blood. This clonotype was obtained from an adult with rheumatoid arthritis. The CDR3 spells CAVRGIGRDEQYF. The CDR3 nucleotides are TGTGCCGTCCGAGGGATAGGGCGTGATGAGCAGTACTTC.